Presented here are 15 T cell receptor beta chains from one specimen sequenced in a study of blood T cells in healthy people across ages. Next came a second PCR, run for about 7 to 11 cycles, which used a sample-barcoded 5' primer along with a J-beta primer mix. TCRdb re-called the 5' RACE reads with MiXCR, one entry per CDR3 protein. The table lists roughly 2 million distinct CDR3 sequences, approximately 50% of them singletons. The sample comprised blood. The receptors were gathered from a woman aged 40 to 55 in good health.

The chain's CDR3 is CASSLDFSIPEPTNEKLFF. The CDR3 region has the DNA TGTGCCAGCAGCTTAGATTTTTCGATTCCGGAGCCCACTAATGAAAAACTGTTTTTT. This chain joins TRBV7-2 and TRBJ1-4; D remains unclear. This CDR3 has 19 amino acids. Germline assignment: CDR1 SGHTA and CDR2 FQGNSA. Trimming removed 1 base from V and 2 bases from J, with 20 bases in between. The full variable domain, with the rest looked up from reference TRBV7-2 and TRBJ1-4, is GAGVSQSPSNKVTEKGKDVELRCDPISGHTALYWYRQSLGQGLEFLIYFQGNSAPDKSGLPSDRFSAERTGGSVSTLTIQRTQQEDSAVYLCASSLDFSIPEPTNEKLFFGSGTQLSVL.

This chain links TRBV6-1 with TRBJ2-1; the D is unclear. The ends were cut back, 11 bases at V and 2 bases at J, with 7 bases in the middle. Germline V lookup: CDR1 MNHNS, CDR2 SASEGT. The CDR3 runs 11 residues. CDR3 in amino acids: CAGETYNEQFF. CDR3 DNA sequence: TGTGCCGGCGAGACCTACAATGAGCAGTTCTTC.

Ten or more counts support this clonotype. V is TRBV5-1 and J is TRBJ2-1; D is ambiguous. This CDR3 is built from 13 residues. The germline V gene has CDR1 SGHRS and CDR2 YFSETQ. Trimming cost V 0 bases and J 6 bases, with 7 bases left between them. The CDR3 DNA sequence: TGCGCCAGCAGCTTGGTCTCCAGCAATGAGCAGTTCTTC. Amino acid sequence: CASSLVSSNEQFF. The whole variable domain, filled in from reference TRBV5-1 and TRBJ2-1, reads KAGVTQTPRYLIKTRGQQVTLSCSPISGHRSVSWYQQTPGQGLQFLFEYFSETQRNKGNFPGRFSGRQFSNSRSEMNVSTLELGDSALYLCASSLVSSNEQFFGPGTRLTVL.

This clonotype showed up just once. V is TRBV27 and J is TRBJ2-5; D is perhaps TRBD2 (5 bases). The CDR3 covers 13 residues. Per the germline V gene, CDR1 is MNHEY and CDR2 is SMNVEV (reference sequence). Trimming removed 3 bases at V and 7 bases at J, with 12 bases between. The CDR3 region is CASSFLARGTQYF. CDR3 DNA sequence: TGTGCCAGCAGTTTTCTGGCCCGGGGGACCCAGTACTTC.

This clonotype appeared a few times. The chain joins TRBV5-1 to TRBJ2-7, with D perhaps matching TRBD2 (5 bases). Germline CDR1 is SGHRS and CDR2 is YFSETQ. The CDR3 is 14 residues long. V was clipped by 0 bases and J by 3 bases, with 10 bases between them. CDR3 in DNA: TGCGCCAGCAGCTTGGAGACGGGAATCTACGAGCAGTACTTC. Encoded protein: CASSLETGIYEQYF. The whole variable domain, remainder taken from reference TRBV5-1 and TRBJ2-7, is KAGVTQTPRYLIKTRGQQVTLSCSPISGHRSVSWYQQTPGQGLQFLFEYFSETQRNKGNFPGRFSGRQFSNSRSEMNVSTLELGDSALYLCASSLETGIYEQYFGPGTRLTVT.

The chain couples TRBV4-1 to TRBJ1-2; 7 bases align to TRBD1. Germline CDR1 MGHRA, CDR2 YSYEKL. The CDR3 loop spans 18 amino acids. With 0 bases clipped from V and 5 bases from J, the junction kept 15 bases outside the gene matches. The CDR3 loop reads CASSQDEGETGSFYGYTF. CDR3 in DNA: TGCGCCAGCAGCCAAGACGAGGGGGAGACAGGGAGTTTTTATGGCTACACCTTC.

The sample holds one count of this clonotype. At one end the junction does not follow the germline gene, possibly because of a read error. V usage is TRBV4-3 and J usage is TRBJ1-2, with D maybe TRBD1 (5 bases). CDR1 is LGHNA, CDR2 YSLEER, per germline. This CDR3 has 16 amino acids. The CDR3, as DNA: TGCACCAGCAGCCAAGACCGAACGGGACGGAACTATGGCTACACCTTC. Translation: CTSSQDRTGRNYGYTF.

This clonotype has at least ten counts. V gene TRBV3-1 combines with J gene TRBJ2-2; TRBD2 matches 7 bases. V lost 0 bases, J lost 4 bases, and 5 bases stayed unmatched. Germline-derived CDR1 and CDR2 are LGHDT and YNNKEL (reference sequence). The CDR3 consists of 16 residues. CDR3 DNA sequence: TGTGCCAGCAGCCAAGATCGGGGGGAAAGCACCGGGGAGCTGTTTTTT. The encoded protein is CASSQDRGESTGELFF. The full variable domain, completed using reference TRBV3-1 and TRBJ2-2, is DTAVSQTPKYLVTQMGNDKSIKCEQNLGHDTMYWYKQDSKKFLKIMFSYNNKELIINETVPNRFSPKSPDKAHLNLHINSLELGDSAVYFCASSQDRGESTGELFFGEGSRLTVL.

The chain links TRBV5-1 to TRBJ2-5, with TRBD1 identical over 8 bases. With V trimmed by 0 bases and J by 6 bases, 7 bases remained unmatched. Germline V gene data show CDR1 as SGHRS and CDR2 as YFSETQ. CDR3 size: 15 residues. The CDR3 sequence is CASSLDPGGAKTQYF. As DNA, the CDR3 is TGCGCCAGCAGCTTGGATCCAGGGGGCGCCAAGACCCAGTACTTC.

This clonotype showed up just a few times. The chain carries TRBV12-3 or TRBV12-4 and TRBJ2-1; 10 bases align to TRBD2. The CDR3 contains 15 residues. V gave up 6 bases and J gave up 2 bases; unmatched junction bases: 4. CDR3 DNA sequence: TGTGCCAGCAGCCATAGCGGGGGGACCTACAATGAGCAGTTCTTC. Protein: CASSHSGGTYNEQFF.

The CDR3: CASRQYDRDEQYF. The CDR3 DNA reads TGTGCCAGCAGGCAATACGACAGGGACGAGCAGTACTTC. The chain combines TRBV27 with TRBJ2-7, with 7 bases identical to TRBD1. Germline V CDR1 and CDR2: MNHEY, SMNVEV (reference sequence). J gave up 5 bases and V 6 bases, and 7 bases lay outside the gene matches. The CDR3 sequence is 13 residues long.

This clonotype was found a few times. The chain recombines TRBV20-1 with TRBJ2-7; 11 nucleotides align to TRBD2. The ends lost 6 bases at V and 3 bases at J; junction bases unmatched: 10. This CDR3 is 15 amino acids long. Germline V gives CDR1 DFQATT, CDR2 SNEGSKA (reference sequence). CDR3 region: CSAGFSGGALYEQYF. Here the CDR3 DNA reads TGCAGTGCGGGCTTTAGCGGGGGGGCTCTCTACGAGCAGTACTTC.

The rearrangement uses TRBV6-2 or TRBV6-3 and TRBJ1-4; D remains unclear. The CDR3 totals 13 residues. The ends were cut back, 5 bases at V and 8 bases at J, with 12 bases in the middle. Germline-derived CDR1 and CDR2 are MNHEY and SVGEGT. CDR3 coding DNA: TGTGCCAGCAGTAAAAACCTGGGGGAAAAACTGTTTTTT. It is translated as CASSKNLGEKLFF.

The CDR3 is CASSQGPNRDDYGYTF. Here the CDR3 DNA reads TGTGCCAGCAGCCAAGGGCCCAACAGGGACGACTATGGCTACACCTTC. This rearrangement joins TRBV3-1 to TRBJ1-2; the D gene is possibly TRBD1 (6 bases). The V and J ends lost 1 base and 3 bases respectively, with 15 bases between them. The CDR3 runs 16 residues. Germline loops: CDR1 LGHDT, CDR2 YNNKEL (reference sequence).

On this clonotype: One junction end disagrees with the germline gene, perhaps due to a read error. The CDR3 DNA is TGCGCCAGCATCTTGAGCAGGGAGTACACTGAAGCTTTCTTT. Translating gives CASILSREYTEAFF. The V and J genes are TRBV5-1 and TRBJ1-1, with D maybe TRBD1 (5 bases). This CDR3 comprises 14 residues. The germline CDR1 and CDR2 sequences are SGHRS and YFSETQ. Drawing the rest from reference TRBV5-1 and TRBJ1-1, the complete variable domain is KAGVTQTPRYLIKTRGQQVTLSCSPISGHRSVSWYQQTPGQGLQFLFEYFSETQRNKGNFPGRFSGRQFSNSRSEMNVSTLELGDSALYLCASILSREYTEAFFGQGTRLTVV.